A single sample gave rise to the 18 T cell receptor beta chains below, sequenced in a study of vaccination and CD4 T cells after COVID-19. As for treatment: approximately nine-day PBMC culture with coronavirus spike peptide pools or control peptides (ViraFEST assay). Sequenced with the Oncomine TCR Beta short-read assay was DNA taken from cultured CD4+ T cells. MiXCR was run by TCRdb on the PCR reads, yielding one entry per CDR3 protein. In the table there are about 7,300 distinct CDR3 sequences, about two thirds of which are singletons. For these TCRs, the target antigens are not known. Source: cultured CD4+ T cells from blood, taken after SARS-CoV-2 vaccination. These receptors were collected from a human donor with COVID-19.

This sequence joins TRBV6-2 or TRBV6-3 and TRBJ1-1, with 7 bases matching TRBD1. Unmatched junction bases numbered 7, after V lost 5 bases and J lost 1 base. This CDR3 has 15 residues. CDR1 and CDR2 from the germline V gene are MNHEY and SVGEGT. The CDR3 reads CASSDPTGRNTEAFF. The CDR3 coding sequence is TGTGCCAGCAGTGACCCGACAGGGAGGAACACTGAAGCTTTCTTT.

This clonotype was seen a handful of times. The chain joins TRBV15 to TRBJ2-2; D gene ambiguous. Germline V gives CDR1 LNHNV, CDR2 YYDKDF (reference sequence). The CDR3 runs to 16 residues. Trimming pared 6 bases from V and 1 base from J, leaving 15 bases between. DNA for the CDR3: TGTGCCACCAGACCCCTTGGGCAGGTGAACACCGGGGAGCTGTTTTTT. It specifies CATRPLGQVNTGELFF. Combining the CDR3 with reference TRBV15 and TRBJ2-2 gives the whole variable domain DAMVIQNPRYQVTQFGKPVTLSCSQTLNHNVMYWYQQKSSQAPKLLFHYYDKDFNNEADTPDNFQSRRPNTSFCFLDIRSPGLGDTAMYLCATRPLGQVNTGELFFGEGSRLTVL.

This clonotype showed up just a few times. This chain uses TRBV19 with TRBJ1-1; D unclear. Germline V gene sequence: CDR1 LNHDA, CDR2 SQIVND (reference sequence). The CDR3 sequence is 13 residues long. V was pared by 3 bases and J by 4 bases, with 9 bases between. The CDR3: CASSIDRTTEAFF. CDR3 coding DNA: TGTGCCAGTAGTATTGATAGGACCACTGAAGCTTTCTTT.

V gene TRBV6-1 combines with J gene TRBJ1-4; a possible D gene is TRBD1 (6 bases). The CDR3 sequence is 14 residues long. The germline V gene has CDR1 MNHNS and CDR2 SASEGT. Trimming shortened V by 5 bases and J by 7 bases, and 14 bases separated the two germline ends. CDR3: CASSPQGSGEKLFF. CDR3 nucleotide sequence: TGTGCCAGCAGTCCTCAGGGGTCGGGTGAAAAACTGTTTTTT.

The V gene is TRBV7-2, the J gene TRBJ1-5; D gene uncertain. CDR3 length equals 12 residues. Germline CDR1 SGHTA, CDR2 FQGNSA. The V gene lost 3 bases and the J gene lost 4 bases, with 4 bases spanning the gap. The CDR3 bases are TGTGCCAGCAGCTTTTGGAATCAGCCCCAGCATTTT. Its translation: CASSFWNQPQHF.

This clonotype was detected only a few times. This chain links TRBV7-2 with TRBJ2-7; 7 positions match TRBD1. The V gene's germline CDR1 is SGHTA and CDR2 FQGNSA. This CDR3 region has 16 residues. V dropped 6 bases and J dropped 4; count of bases not matched to a gene: 15. The CDR3 protein is CASSSRSQGDRYEQYF. DNA of the CDR3: TGTGCCAGCAGTTCCCGCTCGCAGGGGGATCGATACGAGCAGTACTTC.

This chain joins TRBV7-2 and TRBJ2-3; possibly TRBD1 or TRBD2 for D (5 bases each). The germline V gene has CDR1 SGHTA and CDR2 FQGNSA. The V end was cut by 1 base, the J end by 3 bases, with 11 bases between. The CDR3 contains 15 residues. In nucleotides, the CDR3 is TGTGCCAGCAGCTTAGATGGGGACCGGACAGATACGCAGTATTTT. It codes for CASSLDGDRTDTQYF.

CDR3 region: CASSLIQGGYGYTF. In DNA, the CDR3 is TGTGCCAGCAGCTTAATTCAGGGGGGCTATGGCTACACCTTC. V and J are TRBV7-9 and TRBJ1-2; 7 nucleotides align to TRBD1. Germline CDR1 reads SEHNR; CDR2 reads FQNEAQ (reference sequence). This CDR3 region has 14 residues. Trimming took 2 bases from V and 4 from J; bases not matched to a gene: 4.

The chain couples TRBV7-9 to TRBJ2-7, with D perhaps TRBD1 or TRBD2 (5 bases each). The germline V gene encodes CDR1 SEHNR and CDR2 FQNEAQ (reference sequence). The CDR3 length is 15 residues. Trimming removed 1 base from V and 2 bases from J, with 12 bases in between. Here the CDR3 DNA reads TGTGCCAGCAGCTTAGGGGAGACAGTAACCTACGAGCAGTACTTC. Residues: CASSLGETVTYEQYF.

The CDR3 sequence: CASSSTGTSGGIQETQYF. CDR3 nucleotide sequence: TGTGCCAGCAGCTCAACGGGGACTAGCGGGGGGATTCAAGAGACCCAGTACTTC. The V call is TRBV5-4, the J call TRBJ2-5; 15 bases line up with TRBD2. V shed 3 bases and J 2 bases; nucleotides not matched to a gene: 8. The CDR3 spans 18 residues. The V gene's germline CDR1 is SGHNT and CDR2 YYREEE (reference sequence).

The chain has TRBV9 and TRBJ2-3; tentatively, D is TRBD1 (6 bases). The CDR3 spans 16 residues. With 0 bases removed from V and 2 bases from J, the gap between germline ends came to 13 bases. Germline loops: CDR1 SGDLS, CDR2 YYNGEE. The CDR3 loop is CASSVAGGHNTDTQYF. The CDR3 DNA is TGTGCCAGCAGCGTAGCTGGGGGACACAACACAGATACGCAGTATTTT.

This clonotype occurred a few times. The chain couples TRBV6-5 to TRBJ1-2; D uncertain. CDR1 and CDR2 (germline): MNHEY, SVGAGI. V lost 2 bases, J lost 1 base, and 14 bases lay in between. This CDR3 comprises 16 residues. The CDR3 reads CASSYVWGDNNYGYTF. DNA for the CDR3: TGTGCCAGCAGTTACGTGTGGGGAGATAATAACTATGGCTACACCTTC.

J is TRBJ2-3 and V is TRBV11-2, with 10 bases fitting TRBD2. In germline, CDR1 is SGHAT, CDR2 FQNNGV. Germline trimming cut 2 bases from V and 3 bases from J; bases unmatched to any gene: 2. There are 15 residues in the CDR3. The CDR3 sequence: CASSLTLAGTDTQYF. In DNA, the CDR3 is TGTGCCAGCAGCTTAACACTAGCGGGGACAGATACGCAGTATTTT.

The genes are TRBV7-2 and TRBJ2-7; 13 bases line up with TRBD2. Unmatched junction bases numbered 4, after V lost 6 bases and J lost 2 bases. CDR1 and CDR2 from the germline V gene are SGHTA and FQGNSA. The CDR3 contains 15 residues. The DNA of the CDR3 is TGTGCCAGCAGGCAACTAGCGGGGGGGCCCTACGAGCAGTACTTC. Translation gives CASRQLAGGPYEQYF.

The CDR3 is CASSVGQGYSYEQYF. Here the CDR3 DNA reads TGTGCCAGCAGCGTGGGACAGGGTTACTCCTACGAGCAGTACTTC. The V gene is TRBV9, the J gene TRBJ2-7, with TRBD1 identical over 9 bases. Germline assignment: CDR1 SGDLS and CDR2 YYNGEE. The trim removed 2 bases at V and 0 bases at J, leaving 3 bases unmatched. The CDR3 covers 15 residues.

The chain is built from TRBV28 and TRBJ2-5, with unresolved D. The CDR3 loop spans 15 amino acids. V was trimmed by 5 bases and J by 2 bases, leaving 15 bases between them. Germline CDR1 is MDHEN and CDR2 is SYDVKM. The CDR3 spells CASSVHRAVQETQYF. For the CDR3, the DNA is TGTGCCAGCAGTGTCCACCGGGCGGTACAAGAGACCCAGTACTTC.

This clonotype was seen more than once but under ten times. V gene TRBV10-3 combines with J gene TRBJ2-3; TRBD2 agrees at 8 bases. The CDR3 is made up of 16 amino acids. J gave up 3 bases and V 6 bases, and 11 bases lay outside the gene matches. Germline assignment: CDR1 ENHRY and CDR2 SYGVKD. The CDR3 region is CAIREVSGGITDTQYF. In DNA, the CDR3 is TGTGCCATCAGGGAAGTCAGCGGGGGTATAACAGATACGCAGTATTTT.

The V gene is TRBV20-1, the J gene TRBJ1-1; no definite D call. V lost 6 bases, J lost 6 bases, and 17 bases lay in between. The V gene's germline CDR1 is DFQATT and CDR2 SNEGSKA (reference sequence). This CDR3 spans 13 amino acids. The CDR3 nucleotides read TGCAGTGCCTCGGAGCCAGGCTCCCCTGAAGCTTTCTTT. Protein: CSASEPGSPEAFF.